These T cell receptor beta chains were read from a single sample in a study of early T cells in non-severe SARS-CoV-2 infection. TCRdb analysed the 5' RACE reads with MiXCR anew, one entry per CDR3 protein. The table shows 85,000 to 95,000 distinct CDR3 sequences, with roughly 14% occurring only once. Sequences were obtained from whole blood. Receptors were obtained from an adult who was a healthcare worker with PCR-confirmed SARS-CoV-2 infection or an uninfected control (not recorded which). The CDR3 runs from the conserved cysteine through the conserved F or W. The order of the fields is CDR3 protein, CDR3 DNA, D gene, J gene, clone size, V gene. The D gene is left open where the match is weak. Where a row states a size, it is once, few, many or the class of an expanded clone; other rows omit it.

CDR3: CATLGTGGRETQYF
DNA: TGTGCCACCCTGGGGACAGGGGGCCGAGAGACCCAGTACTTC
D: TRBD1
J: TRBJ2-5
size: few
V: TRBV15

CDR3: CASSKVQTPF
DNA: TGTGCCAGCAGCAAAGTCCAGACACCGTTT
D: NA
J: TRBJ1-6
size: NA
V: TRBV21-1

CDR3: CASSVGQGKTEAFF
DNA: TGTGCCAGCAGTGTTGGCCAGGGGAAAACTGAAGCTTTCTTT
D: NA
J: TRBJ1-1
size: few
V: TRBV2

CDR3: CASSQGSRTVVETQYF
DNA: TGTGCCAGCAGCCAAGGATCCAGGACAGTAGTAGAGACCCAGTACTTC
D: NA
J: TRBJ2-5
size: NA
V: TRBV3-1

CDR3: CASSFRIDRGHGYTF
DNA: TGTGCCAGCAGCTTCAGGATTGACAGGGGCCATGGCTACACCTTC
D: TRBD1
J: TRBJ1-2
size: NA
V: TRBV5-8

CDR3: CASSASSGGITGELFF
DNA: TGTGCCAGCAGCGCATCTAGCGGGGGGATCACCGGGGAGCTGTTTTTT
D: TRBD2
J: TRBJ2-2
size: NA
V: TRBV9

CDR3: CSASGGPQNYGYTF
DNA: TGCAGTGCTAGTGGGGGGCCCCAGAACTATGGCTACACCTTC
D: NA
J: TRBJ1-2
size: few
V: TRBV20-1

CDR3: CSARGSQETQYF
DNA: TGCAGTGCTAGAGGCAGCCAAGAGACCCAGTACTTC
D: NA
J: TRBJ2-5
size: few
V: TRBV20-1

CDR3: CASSQDRGLNYGYTF
DNA: TGTGCCAGCAGCCAAGATCGAGGGTTGAACTATGGCTACACCTTC
D: NA
J: TRBJ1-2
size: few
V: TRBV3-1

CDR3: CASSPGGNPEAFF
DNA: TGTGCCAGCAGTCCAGGGGGTAACCCTGAAGCTTTCTTT
D: TRBD1
J: TRBJ1-1
size: many
V: TRBV9